The clone carrying this T cell receptor (beta chain) was observed a handful of times. CDR1 is SGHRS, CDR2 YFSETQ, per germline. The CDR3 is 14 amino acids. Trimming removed 4 bases from V and 4 bases from J, with 11 bases in between. This specimen comes from a study of T cells after yellow fever vaccination. MiXCR, applied by TCRdb to the 5' RACE reads, yields one record per CDR3 protein. This table holds about 510,000 distinct CDR3 sequences, roughly a fifth found once. The rearrangement joins TRBV5-1 to TRBJ2-2; the D gene is possibly TRBD1 (6 bases). Sequenced material: PBMCs, taken roughly 20 days after the first yellow fever vaccination. The sequence was collected from a man between 18 and 35 years old who received the YFV17D yellow fever vaccine. The CDR3 bases are TGCGCCAGCAGCCCCGGACAGTCCACCGGGGAGCTGTTTTTT. Encoded protein: CASSPGQSTGELFF.